The rows below give T cell receptor beta chains drawn from one sample of a study of shared clonotypes between healthy human individuals. The method was immunoSEQ multiplex PCR; TCRdb's version includes in-frame clones alone and lacks a portion of them. This sample has 2 million or so clones, with 85% to 95% found just once. The source material was naive CD8+ T cells sorted from blood. The source of these receptors is a man younger than 30 in good health. The CDR3 runs from the conserved cysteine through the conserved F or W. D genes are given only for firm matches. The size entry is marked missing in some rows and otherwise reads once, few, many or a size class.

cdr3_nt | cdr3_aa | v_call | cdr3_length | j_call | d_call | clone_size
TGTGCCAGCAGCTTAGGAATAGGACTAGCGGACTCCTACGAGCAGTACTTC | CASSLGIGLADSYEQYF | TRBV7-9 | 17 | TRBJ2-7 | TRBD2 | NA
TGCGCCAGCATAAAATCAGGGGCGGTCCACATTCAGTACTTC | CASIKSGAVHIQYF | TRBV23-1 | 14 | TRBJ2-4 | NA | NA
TGTGCCAGCAGTTACGGCGTGGACACAGATACGCAGTATTTT | CASSYGVDTDTQYF | TRBV6-6 | 14 | TRBJ2-3 | NA | NA
TGTGCCAGCAGCCAGCACCTCATACAGGGGGCGGGCTATGGCTACACCTTC | CASSQHLIQGAGYGYTF | TRBV27 | 17 | TRBJ1-2 | TRBD1 | NA
TGTGCCAGTAGTATGAGGACAGACACAGCTTTACGTCAGCCCCAGCATTTT | CASSMRTDTALRQPQHF | TRBV19 | 17 | TRBJ1-5 | NA | few
TGCGCCAGCAGCTTGGGGGAAGGCTACGAGCAGTACTTC | CASSLGEGYEQYF | TRBV5-1 | 13 | TRBJ2-7 | NA | NA
TGTGCCAGCAGCACCGATGGGGTCTTCCTTCATGGCTACACCTTC | CASSTDGVFLHGYTF | TRBV5-6 | 15 | TRBJ1-2 | NA | NA
TGTGCCAGCAGCTTTCAGGACGGGTACAATGAGCAGTTCTTC | CASSFQDGYNEQFF | TRBV9 | 14 | TRBJ2-1 | NA | NA
TGTGCCAGTAGTATGTGGGCGGGAGCAGGGACAGATACGCAGTATTTT | CASSMWAGAGTDTQYF | TRBV19 | 16 | TRBJ2-3 | TRBD2 | once
TGTGCCAGCAGTGAAGTAGGGACCGGGAGGGGTCAGCCCCAGCATTTT | CASSEVGTGRGQPQHF | TRBV27 | 16 | TRBJ1-5 | NA | once
TGTGCCAGCAGCTCAAAGACTAGCGGAAACTACGAGCAGTACTTC | CASSSKTSGNYEQYF | TRBV7-9 | 15 | TRBJ2-7 | TRBD2 | once
TGCGCCAGCAGCTTGGATTACAATGAGCAGTTCTTC | CASSLDYNEQFF | TRBV5-1 | 12 | TRBJ2-1 | NA | NA
TGTGCCAGCAGTTACTCTTGGGGAGACAAATACAATGAGCAGTTCTTC | CASSYSWGDKYNEQFF | TRBV6-5 | 16 | TRBJ2-1 | NA | NA
TGTGCCAGCAGTTTAGTGGGAGCTGGTTCAAGGGAGCAGTACTTC | CASSLVGAGSREQYF | TRBV27 | 15 | TRBJ2-7 | NA | NA
TGTGCCAGCAGTTACCTGTTATCAGAAGGTCAGCCCCAGCATTTT | CASSYLLSEGQPQHF | TRBV6-5 | 15 | TRBJ1-5 | NA | NA
TGTGCCAGCAGCCCAAAGACAGGGCCCTCCTACGAGCAGTACTTC | CASSPKTGPSYEQYF | TRBV7-9 | 15 | TRBJ2-7 | TRBD1 | NA
TGTGCCAGCAGCTTAGTCACAGTCGATACGCAGTATTTT | CASSLVTVDTQYF | TRBV7-9 | 13 | TRBJ2-3 | NA | NA
TGTGCCAGCAGCTTCGCAGCGGGGGGCACAGATACGCAGTATTTT | CASSFAAGGTDTQYF | TRBV7-9 | 15 | TRBJ2-3 | TRBD2 | NA
TGTGCCAGCAGCTTACAGGGTGTCAACGAGCAGTACTTC | CASSLQGVNEQYF | TRBV7-2 | 13 | TRBJ2-7 | NA | NA
TGTGCCAGCAGCTTTTCTAGCGGGATTGGCGAGCAGTACTTC | CASSFSSGIGEQYF | TRBV7-6 | 14 | TRBJ2-7 | TRBD2 | NA
TGTGCCAGCAGTCCGACCGGTTACGGAGCTTCCTACGAGCAGTACTTC | CASSPTGYGASYEQYF | TRBV27 | 16 | TRBJ2-7 | NA | NA
TGTGCCAGCAGCGATCTACCATCGTCAGATACGCAGTATTTT | CASSDLPSSDTQYF | TRBV7-9 | 14 | TRBJ2-3 | NA | NA
TGTGCCAGCAGCTTAAACCCCGGACAGGGGGAGAATGAGCAGTTCTTC | CASSLNPGQGENEQFF | TRBV11-1 | 16 | TRBJ2-1 | TRBD1 | NA
TGTGCCAGCAGACAACTAGCGGGAGTAATGGAGACCCAGTACTTC | CASRQLAGVMETQYF | TRBV6-6 | 15 | TRBJ2-5 | TRBD2 | NA
TGTGCCAGCACCGAAGGGGTGGCGGGGCCCTCCTACAATGAGCAGTTCTTC | CASTEGVAGPSYNEQFF | TRBV2 | 17 | TRBJ2-1 | NA | NA
TGTGCCAGCAGCTTACTGACCTACGAGCAGTACTTC | CASSLLTYEQYF | TRBV7-2 | 12 | TRBJ2-7 | NA | NA
TGTGCCAGCAGCTTAATTCCGTTGGGGGGAATTAATACTGAAGCTTTCTTT | CASSLIPLGGINTEAFF | TRBV5-8 | 17 | TRBJ1-1 | NA | NA
TGTGCCAGCAGCAACCCGGGACAGGGGTACGAGCAGTACTTC | CASSNPGQGYEQYF | TRBV5-4 | 14 | TRBJ2-7 | TRBD1 | NA
TGCGCCAGCAGCCAGTTCGGACTAGCGGGAGTCGGATCAGGGAATGAGCAGTTCTTC | CASSQFGLAGVGSGNEQFF | TRBV4-1 | 19 | TRBJ2-1 | TRBD2 | NA
TGTGCCACCAGCAGAGGCGGCGGGTTGGATGAGCAGTTCTTC | CATSRGGGLDEQFF | TRBV15 | 14 | TRBJ2-1 | NA | NA
TGTGCCAGCAGCTTAGATAGTATTGGAGTAAACGAGGGAGAGACCCAGTACTTC | CASSLDSIGVNEGETQYF | TRBV11-2 | 18 | TRBJ2-5 | NA | NA
TGCGCCAGCAGCTTGGATAGCGGGGGGTACAATGAGCAGTTCTTC | CASSLDSGGYNEQFF | TRBV5-1 | 15 | TRBJ2-1 | TRBD2 | NA
TGTGCCGTACGGGAGACTGCGGGGCCCAATGAGCAGTTCTTC | CAVRETAGPNEQFF | TRBV15 | 14 | TRBJ2-1 | NA | NA
TGTGCCAGCAGCTCCCCCTCCGGGAGCTCCTACAATGAGCAGTTCTTC | CASSSPSGSSYNEQFF | TRBV7-9 | 16 | TRBJ2-1 | NA | NA
TGTGCCAGCAGTTTGAGGCAGGGGATCGCCTACGAGCAGTACTTC | CASSLRQGIAYEQYF | TRBV27 | 15 | TRBJ2-7 | NA | once
TGTGCCAGCAGCTTAGATCATCTAGCGGGCCGCGGCGAGCAGTTCTTC | CASSLDHLAGRGEQFF | TRBV11-3 | 16 | TRBJ2-1 | TRBD2 | NA
TGTGCCAGCAGAACCGACAGCATGAACACTGAAGCTTTCTTT | CASRTDSMNTEAFF | TRBV5-8 | 14 | TRBJ1-1 | NA | NA
TGTGCCAGCAGTCCAGGGGCCCCCTACGAGCAGTACTTC | CASSPGAPYEQYF | TRBV6-5 | 13 | TRBJ2-7 | NA | NA
TGTGCCAGCAGTTTATCGTACGCCTACGAGCAGTACTTC | CASSLSYAYEQYF | TRBV27 | 13 | TRBJ2-7 | NA | NA
TGTGCCAGCAGCCCACCTAGCGGGAATTACAATGAGCAGTTCTTC | CASSPPSGNYNEQFF | TRBV7-9 | 15 | TRBJ2-1 | TRBD2 | NA
TGTGCCTGGAACCTAAGAATGGGCTCCTACGAGCAGTACTTC | CAWNLRMGSYEQYF | TRBV30 | 14 | TRBJ2-7 | NA | many
TGCGCCAGCAGCCCCGGGACTAGCGTTGATGAGCAGTTCTTC | CASSPGTSVDEQFF | TRBV5-1 | 14 | TRBJ2-1 | TRBD2 | NA
TGTGCCAGCAGTGCGGGGCCGTCCTACGAGCAGTACTTC | CASSAGPSYEQYF | TRBV6-4 | 13 | TRBJ2-7 | NA | NA
TGCGCCAGCAGCCCGGTAGCGGGATACTACGAGCAGTACTTC | CASSPVAGYYEQYF | TRBV5-1 | 14 | TRBJ2-7 | TRBD2 | NA
TGTGCCAGCCGAGAGCAGGGAAGCTCTGGCTACACCTTC | CASREQGSSGYTF | TRBV27 | 13 | TRBJ1-2 | NA | NA
TGTGCCAGCAGTGAGGTATCAGGGGCTACCTACGAGCAGTACTTC | CASSEVSGATYEQYF | TRBV6-4 | 15 | TRBJ2-7 | NA | NA
TGTGCCACCAGCAGAGATTATATGGCGGGAGAGTACAATGAGCAGTTCTTC | CATSRDYMAGEYNEQFF | TRBV15 | 17 | TRBJ2-1 | TRBD2 | NA
TGTGCCAGCAGCTTGGGAACGGGAGAAGGGGGTACGCAGTATTTT | CASSLGTGEGGTQYF | TRBV13 | 15 | TRBJ2-3 | NA | NA
TGTGCCAGCAGCTTGTGGGAAGCGGATACGCAGTATTTT | CASSLWEADTQYF | TRBV13 | 13 | TRBJ2-3 | NA | NA
TGTGCCAGCAGTTCCGACAGGGAAGGGGCCAACTACGAGCAGTACTTC | CASSSDREGANYEQYF | TRBV6-5 | 16 | TRBJ2-7 | TRBD1 | NA
TGTGCCAGCAGTTTCCCTGCGTCACATACGCAGTATTTT | CASSFPASHTQYF | TRBV6-5 | 13 | TRBJ2-3 | NA | NA
TGTGCCAGCAGCTTGGATAAAAACTATGGCTACACCTTC | CASSLDKNYGYTF | TRBV5-4 | 13 | TRBJ1-2 | NA | NA
TGTGCCAGCAGCGTAACAGCCCCGATCTATGGCTACACCTTC | CASSVTAPIYGYTF | TRBV7-8 | 14 | TRBJ1-2 | NA | NA